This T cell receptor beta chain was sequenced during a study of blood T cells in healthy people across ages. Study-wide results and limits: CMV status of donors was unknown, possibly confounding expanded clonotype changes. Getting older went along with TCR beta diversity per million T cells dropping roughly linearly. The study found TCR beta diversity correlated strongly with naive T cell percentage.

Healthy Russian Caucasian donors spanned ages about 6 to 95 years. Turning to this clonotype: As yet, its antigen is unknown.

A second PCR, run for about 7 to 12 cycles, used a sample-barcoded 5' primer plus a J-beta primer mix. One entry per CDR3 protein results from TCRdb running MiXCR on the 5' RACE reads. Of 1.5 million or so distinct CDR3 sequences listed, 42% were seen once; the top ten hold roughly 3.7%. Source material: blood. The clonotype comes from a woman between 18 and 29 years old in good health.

This CDR3 reads CASSFGFGGEKLFF. CDR3 DNA: TGTGCCAGCAGCTTTGGGTTCGGGGGTGAAAAACTGTTTTTT. The chain carries TRBV7-2 and TRBJ1-4, with D perhaps TRBD1 (5 bases). The V gene lost 3 bases and the J gene lost 7 bases, with 12 bases spanning the gap. This CDR3 is built from 14 residues. CDR1 is SGHTA, CDR2 FQGNSA, per germline.